What follows are 19 T cell receptor beta chains derived from one specimen sequenced in a study of blood T cell repertoires in COVID-19. The method was immunoSEQ multiplex PCR; TCRdb's version includes in-frame clones alone and lacks a portion of them. The repertoire has tens of thousands of clones, 90% to 95% of them found once; the top ten carry roughly 8.6%. The sequenced material came from peripheral blood. Receptors were obtained from a human donor in a cohort sampled during active COVID-19.

The chain employs TRBV3-1 (or the pseudogene TRBV3-2) and TRBJ2-2, with a weak D call TRBD2 (6 bases). The germline V gene encodes CDR1 LGHDT and CDR2 YNNKEL (reference sequence). This CDR3 is built from 14 residues. V was clipped by 4 bases and J by 7 bases, with 13 bases between them. In nucleotides, the CDR3 is TGTGCCAGCAGCCCCAACTCGGGGGTCGGGGAGCTGTTTTTT. Its protein is CASSPNSGVGELFF.

The count of this clone is one. The rearrangement uses TRBV7-8 and TRBJ2-1; TRBD2 agrees at 9 bases. Germline V CDR1 and CDR2: SGHVS, FQNEAQ. This CDR3 is built from 16 residues. Trimming removed 4 bases from V and 11 bases from J; junction bases left unmatched: 15. CDR3 in amino acids: CASSSRLAADTMQQFF. DNA for the CDR3: TGTGCCAGCAGCTCCCGACTAGCGGCAGATACAATGCAGCAGTTCTTC. Based on the CDR3 plus reference TRBV7-8 and TRBJ2-1, the full variable domain is GAGVSQSPRYKVAKRGQDVALRCDPISGHVSLFWYQQALGQGPEFLTYFQNEAQLDKSGLPSDRFFAERPEGSVSTLKIQRTQQEDSAVYLCASSSRLAADTMQQFFGPGTRLTVL.

This rearrangement joins TRBV2 to TRBJ2-2, with 10 positions matching TRBD1. The CDR3 totals 16 residues. The germline gives CDR1 SNHLY, CDR2 FYNNEI. Germline trimming cut 7 bases from V and 6 bases from J; bases unmatched to any gene: 11. The CDR3 sequence is CASTPNDRGHAGELFF. The CDR3 nucleotides read TGTGCCAGCACCCCGAATGACAGGGGGCACGCCGGGGAGCTGTTTTTT.

The chain combines TRBV19 with TRBJ1-5; maybe TRBD1 (6 bases). The CDR3 has 13 amino acids. Trimming stripped 4 bases from V and 6 bases from J, with 10 bases between. Germline CDR1 is LNHDA and CDR2 is SQIVND (reference sequence). The CDR3 DNA sequence: TGTGCCAGTAGTACAGGGGTCCCTCAGCCCCAGCATTTT. Its translation is CASSTGVPQPQHF.

This chain links TRBV7-9 with TRBJ2-3; TRBD2 might be the D (5 bases). Trimming took off 6 bases at V and 4 bases at J, with 11 bases between the two ends. Germline V CDR1 and CDR2: SEHNR, FQNEAQ (reference sequence). The CDR3 has 13 amino acids. The CDR3 spells CASRPTGADTQYF. For the CDR3, the DNA is TGTGCCAGCAGACCAACCGGGGCAGATACGCAGTATTTT.

For the CDR3, the DNA is TGTGCCAGCAGCCTTAGTTCCGGGACAGGCTTCGGGCCCCAGCATTTT. This encodes CASSLSSGTGFGPQHF. The chain carries TRBV7-8 and TRBJ1-5; 8 bases match TRBD1. This CDR3 has 16 residues. Germline V CDR1 and CDR2: SGHVS, FQNEAQ. The V and J ends lost 5 bases and 9 bases, in that order; junction bases with no gene match: 15.

The V gene is TRBV5-4, the J gene TRBJ2-2, with 9 bases aligning to TRBD2. Germline-derived CDR1 and CDR2 are SGHNT and YYREEE (reference sequence). This CDR3 is built from 16 residues. Trimming removed 3 bases from V and 7 bases from J; junction bases left unmatched: 10. The chain's CDR3 is CASSSLGGGALGELFF. The CDR3 DNA is TGTGCCAGCAGCTCTCTGGGCGGGGGGGCCCTCGGGGAGCTGTTTTTT.

The J gene is TRBJ1-4, the V gene TRBV5-1, with D possibly being TRBD1 (6 bases). Trimming pared 1 base from V and 6 bases from J, leaving 13 bases between. Per the germline V gene, CDR1 is SGHRS and CDR2 is YFSETQ. CDR3 length equals 15 residues. The CDR3 sequence: CASSLITGRDEKLFF. The CDR3 DNA is TGCGCCAGCAGCTTGATAACAGGGAGGGATGAAAAACTGTTTTTT.

V is TRBV11-2 and J is TRBJ2-2; D is possibly TRBD1 (6 bases). V was trimmed by 5 bases and J by 0 bases, leaving 10 bases between them. Germline V gene sequence: CDR1 SGHAT, CDR2 FQNNGV. This CDR3 is built from 15 residues. CDR3 nucleotide sequence: TGTGCCAGCAGCCCCTGGACAGCGAACACCGGGGAGCTGTTTTTT. It is translated as CASSPWTANTGELFF.

The genes are TRBV27 and TRBJ1-3, with TRBD1 matching 9 bases. V lost 5 bases and J lost 8; bases outside the gene matches: 7. CDR1 and CDR2 from the germline V gene are MNHEY and SMNVEV (reference sequence). The CDR3 has 14 amino acids. CDR3 sequence: CASSPRDRVDTIYF. In DNA, the CDR3 is TGTGCCAGCAGTCCCCGGGACAGGGTAGACACCATATATTTT.

The CDR3 DNA reads TGTGCCACCAGTGAGGCGGGGGGCGCGTCTGGGGCCAACGTCCTGACTTTC. Protein: CATSEAGGASGANVLTF. The chain is built from TRBV24-1 and TRBJ2-6; TRBD2 aligns across 8 bases. Per the germline V gene, CDR1 is KGHDR and CDR2 is SFDVKD. V trimming: 4 bases; J trimming: 1 base; junction bases outside the gene matches: 5. This CDR3 is 17 amino acids long.

The count of this clone is one. The V and J genes are TRBV28 and TRBJ1-1; D gene unclear. Looked up from germline, CDR1 is MDHEN and CDR2 is SYDVKM. V was cut by 8 bases and J by 4 bases, with 8 bases left in between. This CDR3 is 11 amino acids long. The CDR3 region is CASLLATEAFF. The CDR3 DNA reads as TGTGCCAGCCTGCTGGCCACTGAAGCTTTCTTT.

V is TRBV3-1 (or the pseudogene TRBV3-2) and J is TRBJ1-2; possibly TRBD1 for D (6 bases). Germline loops: CDR1 LGHDT, CDR2 YNNKEL (reference sequence). Trimming took off 4 bases at V and 4 bases at J, with 13 bases between the two ends. The CDR3 sequence is 14 residues long. The chain's CDR3 is CASSLGGGLYGYTF. The CDR3 bases are TGTGCCAGCAGCCTCGGGGGGGGGCTCTATGGCTACACCTTC.

The rearrangement joins TRBV5-1 to TRBJ2-3, with 10 bases that match TRBD1. Trimming at V came to 3 bases and at J to 0 bases, leaving 4 bases not matched to a gene. Germline V lookup: CDR1 SGHRS, CDR2 YFSETQ. This CDR3 has 16 residues. CDR3 residues: CASSSRTGGSTDTQYF. CDR3 in DNA: TGCGCCAGCAGCTCGCGGACAGGGGGAAGCACAGATACGCAGTATTTT.

The chain links TRBV12-3 or TRBV12-4 to TRBJ1-5; D possibly corresponds to TRBD1 (5 bases). The CDR3 totals 13 residues. Trimming took 5 bases from V and 5 from J, leaving 10 bases between them. CDR3 in DNA: TGTGCCAGCAGTAGACAGATAGATCAGCCCCAGCATTTT. It translates to CASSRQIDQPQHF.

V usage is TRBV25-1 and J usage is TRBJ2-7, with 13 bases matching TRBD2. V was pared by 6 bases and J by 6 bases, with 11 bases of the junction left unmatched. The germline CDR1 and CDR2 sequences are MGHDK and SYGVNS. The length of the CDR3 is 16 residues. CDR3: CASRETSGRPSAEQYF. The CDR3 DNA reads as TGTGCCAGCAGGGAGACTAGCGGGAGGCCCTCCGCCGAGCAGTACTTC.

The rearrangement joins TRBV27 to TRBJ2-1; D is perhaps TRBD2 (5 bases). V gave up 5 bases and J gave up 0 bases, with 11 bases separating them. Germline V gene data show CDR1 as MNHEY and CDR2 as SMNVEV (reference sequence). CDR3 length equals 15 residues. Here the CDR3 reads CASSQIAPSYNEQFF. DNA of the CDR3: TGTGCCAGCAGTCAAATAGCGCCCTCCTACAATGAGCAGTTCTTC.

CDR3 amino acids: CASSADSLGYTF. The CDR3 DNA is TGTGCCAGCAGTGCCGACAGTTTGGGCTACACCTTC. This chain joins TRBV6-6 and TRBJ1-2; maybe TRBD1 (5 bases). Germline V gene sequence: CDR1 MNHNY, CDR2 SVGAGI (reference sequence). The V and J ends lost 5 bases and 8 bases respectively, with 12 bases between them. This CDR3 has 12 residues.

The chain is built from TRBV2 and TRBJ2-5; 13 bases map to TRBD2. This CDR3 comprises 17 residues. Germline trimming cut 6 bases from V and 4 bases from J; bases unmatched to any gene: 11. The germline CDR1 and CDR2 sequences are SNHLY and FYNNEI. CDR3 in DNA: TGTGCCAGCAGGCCCGGGACTAGCGGGACTCCTGGAGAGACCCAGTACTTC. Protein product: CASRPGTSGTPGETQYF.